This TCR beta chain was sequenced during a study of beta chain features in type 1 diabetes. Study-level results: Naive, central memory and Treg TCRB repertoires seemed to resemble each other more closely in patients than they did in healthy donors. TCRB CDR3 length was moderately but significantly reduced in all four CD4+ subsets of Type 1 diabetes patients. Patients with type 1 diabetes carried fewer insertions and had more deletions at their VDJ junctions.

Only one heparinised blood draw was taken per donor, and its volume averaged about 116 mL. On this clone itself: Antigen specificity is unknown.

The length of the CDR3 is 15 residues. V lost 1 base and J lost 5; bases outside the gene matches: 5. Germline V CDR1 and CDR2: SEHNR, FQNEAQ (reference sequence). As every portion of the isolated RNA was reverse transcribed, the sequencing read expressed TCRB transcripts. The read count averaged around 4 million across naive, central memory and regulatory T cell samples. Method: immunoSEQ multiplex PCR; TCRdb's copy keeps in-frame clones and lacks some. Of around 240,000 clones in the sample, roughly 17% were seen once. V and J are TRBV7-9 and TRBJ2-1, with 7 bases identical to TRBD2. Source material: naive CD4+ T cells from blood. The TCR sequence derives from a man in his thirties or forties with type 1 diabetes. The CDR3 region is CASSLGLAENNEQFF. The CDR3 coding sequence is TGTGCCAGCAGCTTAGGACTAGCTGAGAACAATGAGCAGTTCTTC.